Shown below are 10 T cell receptor beta chains from a single sample sequenced in a study of T cell changes during pregnancy in multiple sclerosis. Produced via immunoSEQ multiplex PCR; TCRdb's table is partial and in-frame only. The sample has some 28,000 clones; roughly 89% are singletons. Sequencing used CD4+ T cells from peripheral blood mononuclear cells, obtained in the first trimester of pregnancy. Receptors were obtained from a female donor in good health, enrolled as a control in a pregnancy study.

The rearrangement uses TRBV4-2 and TRBJ2-3, with D perhaps TRBD1 (6 bases). The CDR3 is 15 amino acids. The V gene's germline CDR1 is LGHNA and CDR2 YNFKEQ. Trimming removed 3 bases from V and 0 bases from J, with 10 bases in between. For the CDR3, the DNA is TGTGCCAGCAGCCAGGACACAGGGAGCACAGATACGCAGTATTTT. Translated: CASSQDTGSTDTQYF.

The J gene is TRBJ1-2, the V gene TRBV7-2, with D perhaps TRBD1 (6 bases). The CDR3 has 14 amino acids. The ends were cut back, 5 bases at V and 4 bases at J, with 14 bases in the middle. Germline assignment: CDR1 SGHTA and CDR2 FQGNSA. The DNA for the CDR3 is TGTGCCAGCAGCCCTCTCAGGGGTAGCTATGGCTACACCTTC. This sequence encodes CASSPLRGSYGYTF.

The chain joins TRBV7-2 to TRBJ2-1; 8 bases agree with TRBD2. The CDR3 runs to 15 residues. V lost 2 bases and J lost 8; bases outside the gene matches: 8. Germline V gene data show CDR1 as SGHTA and CDR2 as FQGNSA. In DNA form, the CDR3 reads TGTGCCAGCAGCTTACCCCACCCGGGGGGGGATGAGCAGTTCTTC. Translating it yields CASSLPHPGGDEQFF.

V and J are TRBV28 and TRBJ1-2, with 7 bases lining up with TRBD1. There are 13 residues in the CDR3. J was trimmed by 8 bases and V by 4 bases; bases with no gene match: 7. Germline lookup yields CDR1 MDHEN and CDR2 SYDVKM. CDR3 sequence: CASSYLTGVGYTF. DNA of the CDR3: TGTGCCAGCAGTTATCTTACAGGGGTAGGCTACACCTTC.

This clone was detected only a few times. The genes are TRBV30 and TRBJ1-1; the D gene is possibly TRBD1 (5 bases). The ends were cut back, 1 base at V and 3 bases at J, with 6 bases in the middle. The germline gives CDR1 GTSNPN, CDR2 SVGIG (reference sequence). This CDR3 is 12 amino acids long. In nucleotides, the CDR3 is TGTGCCTGGAGTGGGGGCTACACTGAAGCTTTCTTT. The encoded protein is CAWSGGYTEAFF.

The V and J genes are TRBV27 and TRBJ2-7, with TRBD1 identical over 8 bases. The V segment lost 6 bases and the J segment 3 bases; nucleotides outside the gene matches: 7. Germline V gene lookup returns CDR1 MNHEY and CDR2 SMNVEV (reference sequence). The CDR3 runs to 14 residues. The CDR3 bases are TGTGCCAGCAGAGGGACAGGCGACCTCTACGAGCAGTACTTC. Protein product: CASRGTGDLYEQYF.

J is TRBJ2-3 and V is TRBV27; 9 positions agree with TRBD2. Germline V gene sequence: CDR1 MNHEY, CDR2 SMNVEV (reference sequence). Trimming removed 2 bases from V and 3 bases from J; junction bases left unmatched: 3. The CDR3 contains 15 residues. CDR3 DNA sequence: TGTGCCAGCAGTTTAATAGCGGGAGTTACAGATACGCAGTATTTT. Its protein is CASSLIAGVTDTQYF.

The V and J genes are TRBV11-2 and TRBJ2-3; D may be TRBD2 (7 bases). With 3 bases removed from V and 2 bases from J, the gap between germline ends came to 15 bases. CDR1 is SGHAT, CDR2 FQNNGV, per germline. The CDR3 is made up of 16 amino acids. CDR3 residues: CASSLTGGVITDTQYF. The CDR3 DNA reads as TGTGCCAGCAGCTTGACGGGGGGCGTTATCACAGATACGCAGTATTTT. Filled out from reference TRBV11-2 and TRBJ2-3, the complete variable domain reads EAGVAQSPRYKIIEKRQSVAFWCNPISGHATLYWYQQILGQGPKLLIQFQNNGVVDDSQLPKDRFSAERLKGVDSTLKIQPAKLEDSAVYLCASSLTGGVITDTQYFGPGTRLTVL.

The CDR3 here is CASSQGTDIYGYTF. CDR3 in DNA: TGTGCCAGCAGCCAGGGGACGGATATCTATGGCTACACCTTC. The rearrangement joins TRBV28 to TRBJ1-2, with a weak D call TRBD1 (6 bases). Deletions cut 6 bases from V and 4 bases from J, with 15 bases between. The CDR3 loop spans 14 amino acids. CDR1 is MDHEN and CDR2 is SYDVKM in the germline V gene.

The chain couples TRBV28 to TRBJ2-2; 8 positions agree with TRBD1. The V and J ends lost 5 bases and 3 bases, in that order; junction bases with no gene match: 2. The V gene's germline CDR1 is MDHEN and CDR2 SYDVKM. The CDR3 has 14 residues. CDR3 bases: TGTGCCAGCAGTGGGACAGGAGACACCGGGGAGCTGTTTTTT. It codes for CASSGTGDTGELFF.